The source of this T cell receptor (beta chain) is a study of blood T cells in healthy people across ages. Study results and limitations: A roughly linear age-dependent decrease characterized TCR beta diversity per million T cells.

CDR1 and CDR2 from the germline V gene are SGHDT and YYEEEE. V was trimmed by 0 bases and J by 1 base, leaving 10 bases between them. This CDR3 region has 15 residues. With a J-beta primer mix and a sample-barcoded 5' primer, a second PCR ran 7 to 11 cycles. TCRdb redid the calling of the 5' RACE reads with MiXCR, one entry per CDR3 protein. The sample carries under 700,000 distinct CDR3 sequences, about 24% recorded once. As to this clonotype: What it recognizes is unknown.

This sample also appeared in a second study, on T cells of mothers and their children.

Material for sequencing was blood. The J gene is TRBJ2-5, the V gene TRBV5-6; D not certain. The clonotype was recovered from a boy aged 5-17 years in good health. The CDR3 loop reads CASSLGVTPQETQYF. CDR3 sequence (DNA): TGTGCCAGCAGCTTGGGGGTTACACCCCAAGAGACCCAGTACTTC.